The 26 T cell receptor beta chains listed next were all sequenced from one sample in a study of T cell responses to AZD1222 COVID-19 vaccine. Here immunoSEQ multiplex PCR was the method, and the copy in TCRdb shows in-frame clones only, minus some. The table records approximately 70,000 clones, 85% of them present only once. The input for sequencing was peripheral blood, taken on day 0 of AZD1222 vaccination. The receptors originated from an adult in good health.

This clone was seen once. The chain is built from TRBV19 and TRBJ2-1, with D perhaps being TRBD1 or TRBD2 (6 bases each). CDR3 length equals 15 residues. In germline, CDR1 is LNHDA, CDR2 SQIVND (reference sequence). The V and J ends lost 1 base and 6 bases respectively, with 13 bases between them. The CDR3 loop reads CASSIGDGGLNEQFF. The DNA for the CDR3 is TGTGCCAGTAGTATAGGGGATGGGGGGCTCAATGAGCAGTTCTTC.

The sample holds one count of this clone. The V and J genes are TRBV10-3 and TRBJ2-7; 9 bases are shared with TRBD1. Germline V gene sequence: CDR1 ENHRY, CDR2 SYGVKD. Trimming at V came to 11 bases and at J to 2 bases, leaving 7 bases not matched to a gene. The CDR3 runs to 13 residues. CDR3 in amino acids: CASRDRDTYEQYF. The CDR3 nucleotides are TGTGCCTCCCGGGACAGGGATACCTACGAGCAGTACTTC.

Concerning this clone: The junction shows a germline mismatch at one end, possibly a read error. The rearrangement joins TRBV23-1 to TRBJ2-7; D remains ambiguous. TRBV23-1 is known as an ORF, though its function is uncertain. The CDR3 totals 15 residues. CDR3 bases: TGCGCCAGCAGTCACCCCGCTGAATCGTCGGACGGAACTCGCTTC. The encoded protein is CASSHPAESSDGTRF.

The chain links TRBV3-1 (or the pseudogene TRBV3-2) to TRBJ2-7; 9 positions match TRBD2. Germline values: CDR1 LGHDT, CDR2 YNNKEL (reference sequence). With 0 bases clipped from V and 3 bases from J, the junction kept 6 bases outside the gene matches. The CDR3 runs 16 residues. The CDR3 bases are TGTGCCAGCAGCCAAGATAGTGGGACTAGCAGCTACGAGCAGTACTTC. Protein product: CASSQDSGTSSYEQYF.

The chain is built from TRBV4-2 and TRBJ2-1; TRBD2 matches at 10 bases. The junction had 6 bases not matched to a gene; V was cut back by 4 bases and J by 0 bases. This CDR3 is 17 amino acids long. Germline V CDR1 and CDR2: LGHNA, YNFKEQ. The chain's CDR3 is CASSRTSGDSSYNEQFF. As DNA, the CDR3 is TGTGCCAGCAGCCGGACTAGCGGTGATAGCTCCTACAATGAGCAGTTCTTC.

The rearrangement joins TRBV7-9 to TRBJ2-4, with D tentatively TRBD2 (6 bases). The V end was cut by 3 bases, the J end by 5 bases, with 11 bases between. The CDR3 covers 14 residues. CDR1 is SEHNR and CDR2 is FQNEAQ in the germline V gene (reference sequence). The CDR3 here is CASSFRGIENIQYF. Written as DNA, the CDR3 is TGTGCCAGCAGCTTTCGGGGGATAGAAAACATTCAGTACTTC.

This clone was detected only a few times. J is TRBJ2-1 and V is TRBV7-9, with a weak D call TRBD1 (6 bases). Trimming removed 6 bases at V and 2 bases at J, with 8 bases between. This CDR3 region has 13 residues. Germline loops: CDR1 SEHNR, CDR2 FQNEAQ (reference sequence). The chain's CDR3 is CASRDSPYNEQFF. The CDR3 nucleotides are TGTGCCAGCAGGGACAGTCCCTACAATGAGCAGTTCTTC.

The chain joins TRBV24-1 to TRBJ1-5; 7 positions match TRBD1. Germline V gene data show CDR1 as KGHDR and CDR2 as SFDVKD. CDR3 length: 14 amino acids. V lost 1 base, J lost 4 bases, and 0 bases stayed unmatched. The CDR3 loop reads CATSDFRGNQPQHF. CDR3 DNA sequence: TGTGCCACCAGTGATTTCAGGGGGAATCAGCCCCAGCATTTT.

V usage is TRBV27 and J usage is TRBJ2-1, with 8 positions matching TRBD2. Germline V lookup: CDR1 MNHEY, CDR2 SMNVEV (reference sequence). The V segment lost 4 bases and the J segment 9 bases; nucleotides outside the gene matches: 8. The CDR3 extends over 14 amino acids. The CDR3 loop is CASSSWTSPSEQFF. CDR3 in DNA: TGTGCCAGCAGTTCATGGACTAGCCCCAGTGAGCAGTTCTTC.

As DNA, the CDR3 is TGCAGCGTTGGGAGGAATAGGAACTATGGCTACACCTTC. This codes for CSVGRNRNYGYTF. The gene calls are TRBV29-1 and TRBJ1-2; no firm D call. The CDR3 runs to 13 residues. Trimming pared 4 bases from V and 2 bases from J, leaving 11 bases between. The V gene's germline CDR1 is SQVTM and CDR2 ANQGSEA.

Here the CDR3 reads CASSPKAGTYEQYF. DNA of the CDR3: TGTGCCAGCAGCCCCAAGGCGGGGACCTACGAGCAGTACTTC. The gene calls are TRBV7-2 and TRBJ2-7, with a tentative D call TRBD2 (6 bases). V lost 5 bases and J 2 bases, leaving 13 bases between the germline ends. The CDR3 sequence is 14 residues long. CDR1 is SGHTA, CDR2 FQGNSA, per germline.

This chain links TRBV5-1 with TRBJ1-2; D is perhaps TRBD1 (5 bases). This CDR3 is 15 amino acids long. Germline CDR1 is SGHRS and CDR2 is YFSETQ. The V end lost 0 bases, the J end lost 6 bases, and 15 bases lay between the germline ends. The CDR3: CASSLDTRVKDGYTF. In DNA, the CDR3 is TGCGCCAGCAGCTTGGATACCAGGGTTAAGGATGGCTACACCTTC.

The V and J genes are TRBV10-3 and TRBJ2-3; D may be TRBD1 (6 bases). CDR3 length equals 11 residues. V was trimmed by 10 bases and J by 6 bases, leaving 11 bases between them. Germline loops: CDR1 ENHRY, CDR2 SYGVKD. CDR3: CATTQGDTQYF. The CDR3 region has the DNA TGTGCCACCACACAGGGCGATACGCAGTATTTT.

The chain couples TRBV3-1 (or the pseudogene TRBV3-2) to TRBJ2-7, with TRBD1 identical over 7 bases. The V and J ends lost 4 bases and 4 bases, in that order; junction bases with no gene match: 7. From germline, CDR1 is LGHDT and CDR2 YNNKEL (reference sequence). This CDR3 contains 14 residues. Here the CDR3 reads CASSRDRVLYEQYF. The CDR3 nucleotides read TGTGCCAGCAGCCGAGACAGGGTTTTATACGAGCAGTACTTC.

The genes are TRBV7-2 and TRBJ1-5, with a possible D match to TRBD1 (6 bases). Germline CDR1 and CDR2: SGHTA and FQGNSA. This CDR3 comprises 15 residues. Trimming cost V 3 bases and J 1 base, with 10 bases left between them. DNA for the CDR3: TGTGCCAGCAGCTTGCAGGGGATCAGCAATCAGCCCCAGCATTTT. Translation: CASSLQGISNQPQHF.

This clone was counted only a few times. This chain uses TRBV27 with TRBJ1-6; D uncertain. Looked up from germline, CDR1 is MNHEY and CDR2 is SMNVEV (reference sequence). There are 15 residues in the CDR3. V was shortened by 0 bases and J by 7 bases, with 10 bases between the two germline ends. The CDR3 DNA reads TGTGCCAGCAGTTTATCGCTGGGTTACAATTCACCCCTCCACTTT. Encoded protein: CASSLSLGYNSPLHF.

The rearrangement joins TRBV10-2 to TRBJ2-1, with TRBD1 identical over 12 bases. In germline, CDR1 is WSHSY, CDR2 SAAADI. The CDR3 loop spans 16 amino acids. V trimming: 0 bases; J trimming: 8 bases; junction bases outside the gene matches: 5. CDR3 bases: TGCGCCAGCAGTGAGTCGGGGACAGGGGGCAGGCATGAGCAGTTCTTC. This gives the protein CASSESGTGGRHEQFF.

V gene TRBV12-3 or TRBV12-4 combines with J gene TRBJ2-1; D assignment may be TRBD1 or TRBD2 (6 bases each). The V end lost 6 bases, the J end lost 10 bases, and 13 bases lay between the germline ends. CDR3 length equals 12 residues. CDR3 sequence: CASSPGGGEQFF. DNA of the CDR3: TGTGCCAGCAGCCCCGGAGGGGGGGAGCAGTTCTTC.

The chain joins TRBV6-6 to TRBJ1-2; TRBD1 aligns across 8 bases. Germline loops: CDR1 MNHNY, CDR2 SVGAGI (reference sequence). The CDR3 spans 15 residues. The ends lost 7 bases at V and 4 bases at J; junction bases unmatched: 11. The CDR3 region is CASTTRQGLSYGYTF. CDR3 bases: TGTGCCAGCACCACAAGACAGGGGTTGAGCTATGGCTACACCTTC.

The chain employs TRBV11-2 and TRBJ2-7, with D uncertain. The V end lost 3 bases, the J end lost 7 bases, and 10 bases lay between the germline ends. The length of the CDR3 is 12 residues. In germline, CDR1 is SGHAT, CDR2 FQNNGV. The CDR3 bases are TGTGCCAGCAGCTTTACCGCTGGGGAGCAGTACTTC. It translates to CASSFTAGEQYF.

This rearrangement joins TRBV7-6 to TRBJ1-5; 9 bases fit TRBD1. Germline V lookup: CDR1 SGHVS, CDR2 FNYEAQ. Trimming took 4 bases from V and 2 from J; bases not matched to a gene: 3. The length of the CDR3 is 15 residues. CDR3 nucleotide sequence: TGTGCCAGCAGCTCCGGGACAGGGCGCAATCAGCCCCAGCATTTT. Translation: CASSSGTGRNQPQHF.

V and J are TRBV19 and TRBJ2-7; 11 nucleotides align to TRBD2. The V segment lost 8 bases and the J segment 0 bases; nucleotides outside the gene matches: 0. The CDR3 has 13 residues. CDR1 LNHDA and CDR2 SQIVND come from the germline V gene (reference sequence). The CDR3 region has the DNA TGTGCCAGTGGGACTAGCGGCTCCTACGAGCAGTACTTC. It encodes CASGTSGSYEQYF.

This clone was picked up one time. The chain combines TRBV12-3 or TRBV12-4 with TRBJ1-2; D is uncertain. The germline V and J ends were trimmed by 1 base and 6 bases, with 9 bases remaining between them. CDR3 length equals 13 residues. The CDR3 loop reads CASSLGRFNGYTF. CDR3 DNA: TGTGCCAGCAGTTTAGGACGATTCAATGGCTACACCTTC.

This chain links TRBV5-1 with TRBJ2-7, with a possible D match to TRBD1 (5 bases). The CDR3 runs 14 residues. The V gene lost 0 bases and the J gene lost 5 bases, with 12 bases spanning the gap. Germline lookup yields CDR1 SGHRS and CDR2 YFSETQ. The CDR3 is CASSLEGQGDEQYF. The CDR3 DNA is TGCGCCAGCAGCTTGGAAGGACAAGGTGACGAGCAGTACTTC.

J is TRBJ1-3 and V is TRBV6-5, with a weak D call TRBD1 (5 bases). The CDR3 runs to 13 residues. V lost 6 bases, J lost 0 bases, and 6 bases lay in between. The germline CDR1 and CDR2 sequences are MNHEY and SVGAGI. The CDR3 protein is CASRGLSGNTIYF. The CDR3 DNA reads TGTGCCAGCAGGGGACTCTCTGGAAACACCATATATTTT.

This clone has just a few counts. The chain has TRBV2 and TRBJ2-5; D unresolved. Germline V gene sequence: CDR1 SNHLY, CDR2 FYNNEI. V lost 6 bases to trimming and J lost 0 bases, with 11 bases between them. CDR3 length: 14 amino acids. CDR3 sequence reads: CASRYGRDQETQYF. The CDR3 nucleotides are TGTGCCAGCAGATACGGACGGGACCAAGAGACCCAGTACTTC.